The 18 T cell receptor beta chains given below trace back to one sample, sequenced in a study of CD8 T cells in ankylosing spondylitis. Findings and limits, study-wide: What seemed typical of ankylosing spondylitis blood was a TCR beta motif built from about eight highly homologous variants.

Antigen specificity for these receptors is unknown. MiXCR was run by TCRdb on the 5' RACE reads, yielding one entry per CDR3 protein. The sample has around 140,000 distinct CDR3 sequences; 17% are singletons. Input material: blood, either unsorted or a sorted T cell fraction (not recorded which). These receptors were taken from a male donor with ankylosing spondylitis.

In this sample, this clonotype turned up a few times. The CDR3 DNA reads TGCGCCAGCAGCCTGGGACAGGGTTTAGAGGAGACCCAGTACTTC. Residues: CASSLGQGLEETQYF. The V call is TRBV4-1, the J call TRBJ2-5; 9 bases map to TRBD1. V lost 4 bases, J lost 5 bases, and 8 bases stayed unmatched. Germline V gene sequence: CDR1 MGHRA, CDR2 YSYEKL. The CDR3 consists of 15 residues.

The CDR3 reads CASSLRGQGVSYEQYF. The CDR3 DNA follows: TGTGCCAGCAGTTTACGTGGACAGGGGGTTTCCTACGAGCAGTACTTC. V usage is TRBV12-3 or TRBV12-4 and J usage is TRBJ2-7; 10 positions agree with TRBD1. V was pared by 2 bases and J by 1 base, with 5 bases of the junction left unmatched. The CDR3 extends over 16 amino acids.

A few counts support this clonotype. CDR3 protein: CASSLMETDTQYF. The CDR3 DNA follows: TGTGCCAGCAGCTTAATGGAGACAGATACGCAGTATTTT. The chain combines TRBV7-3 with TRBJ2-3; D gene uncertain. The CDR3 spans 13 residues. Trimming took 1 base from V and 3 from J, leaving 5 bases between them. The germline CDR1 and CDR2 sequences are SGHTA and FQGTGA.

There are a few counts of this clonotype. J is TRBJ2-2 and V is TRBV12-3 or TRBV12-4; 8 bases line up with TRBD2. V dropped 6 bases and J dropped 1; count of bases not matched to a gene: 4. The CDR3 covers 15 residues. CDR3 protein: CASSPTSGNTGELFF. CDR3 DNA sequence: TGTGCCAGCAGCCCTACTAGCGGGAACACCGGGGAGCTGTTTTTT.

This clonotype was seen more than once but under ten times. V gene TRBV9 combines with J gene TRBJ2-3; D may be TRBD1 (5 bases). The CDR3 length is 12 residues. Per germline, CDR1 SGDLS and CDR2 YYNGEE. V dropped 5 bases and J dropped 7 bases, with 11 bases sitting between them. The DNA for the CDR3 is TGTGCCAGCAGGGGGCTGGACAATACGCAGTATTTT. This gives the protein CASRGLDNTQYF.

This clonotype was detected ten times or more. V and J are TRBV10-3 and TRBJ2-7, with TRBD2 identical over 7 bases. With V trimmed by 2 bases and J by 0 bases, 7 bases remained unmatched. Germline V CDR1 and CDR2: ENHRY, SYGVKD. The CDR3 sequence is 16 residues long. In DNA form, the CDR3 reads TGTGCCATCAGTGAGCCCAAGCGGGAAAGCTCCTACGAGCAGTACTTC. It encodes CAISEPKRESSYEQYF.

This clonotype was counted between two and nine times. The chain couples TRBV7-9 to TRBJ2-7, with 9 bases fitting TRBD1. The CDR3 totals 13 residues. The junction had 3 bases not matched to a gene; V was cut back by 5 bases and J by 4 bases. CDR1 and CDR2 from the germline V gene are SEHNR and FQNEAQ (reference sequence). The chain's CDR3 is CASSKGQGYEQYF. CDR3 DNA: TGTGCCAGCAGCAAGGGACAGGGTTACGAGCAGTACTTC.

This clonotype was observed a handful of times. This sequence joins TRBV13 and TRBJ2-7; the match to TRBD1 covers 10 bases. The CDR3 has 14 residues. V lost 7 bases, J lost 2 bases, and 5 bases stayed unmatched. Germline loops: CDR1 PRHDT, CDR2 FYEKMQ (reference sequence). CDR3 sequence reads: CASTLGQGAYEQYF. The CDR3 DNA reads TGTGCCAGCACCCTAGGACAGGGGGCCTACGAGCAGTACTTC.

The chain is built from TRBV27 and TRBJ2-7, with D perhaps TRBD1 (5 bases). Per the germline V gene, CDR1 is MNHEY and CDR2 is SMNVEV (reference sequence). This CDR3 contains 14 residues. V was trimmed by 4 bases and J by 3 bases, leaving 13 bases between them. CDR3 DNA sequence: TGTGCCAGCAGTTCCTGGACACGCCGCTACGAGCAGTACTTC. It encodes CASSSWTRRYEQYF.

The table lists this clonotype with a few counts. The rearrangement links TRBV7-8 to TRBJ2-2, with 8 bases lining up with TRBD2. This CDR3 is built from 17 residues. V trimming: 3 bases; J trimming: 6 bases; junction bases outside the gene matches: 12. CDR1 is SGHVS and CDR2 is FQNEAQ in the germline V gene. The CDR3 DNA reads TGTGCCAGCAGCTTGGAGGTGGCGGGAGGAGCGGCCGGGGAGCTGTTTTTT. Its protein is CASSLEVAGGAAGELFF. The variable domain in full, with the rest retrieved from reference TRBV7-8 and TRBJ2-2, is GAGVSQSPRYKVAKRGQDVALRCDPISGHVSLFWYQQALGQGPEFLTYFQNEAQLDKSGLPSDRFFAERPEGSVSTLKIQRTQQEDSAVYLCASSLEVAGGAAGELFFGEGSRLTVL.

This clonotype was recorded a few times. The chain joins TRBV12-3 or TRBV12-4 to TRBJ2-7; D is unresolved. The CDR3 has 12 residues. Trimming left V 2 bases short and J 5 bases short, with 7 bases between. DNA of the CDR3: TGTGCCAGCAGTTTAAAGGGTCACGAGCAGTACTTC. It codes for CASSLKGHEQYF.

The chain has TRBV7-9 and TRBJ2-3, with D perhaps TRBD1 or TRBD2 (6 bases each). This CDR3 spans 16 amino acids. The V end lost 5 bases, the J end lost 4 bases, and 19 bases lay between the germline ends. The germline V gene encodes CDR1 SEHNR and CDR2 FQNEAQ (reference sequence). In DNA form, the CDR3 reads TGTGCCAGCAGCCGAAGGACGAGGGGGGCTTCAGATACGCAGTATTTT. Protein product: CASSRRTRGASDTQYF.

This clonotype was observed a handful of times. The chain couples TRBV5-1 to TRBJ2-2; maybe TRBD2 (5 bases). Per the germline V gene, CDR1 is SGHRS and CDR2 is YFSETQ. This CDR3 contains 19 residues. The V end lost 0 bases, the J end lost 4 bases, and 22 bases lay between the germline ends. The CDR3 nucleotides are TGCGCCAGCAGCTTGGGAATGGCAGACTATCTCAAACCCACCGGGGAGCTGTTTTTT. This gives the protein CASSLGMADYLKPTGELFF.

This clonotype was counted only a few times. The V gene is TRBV14, the J gene TRBJ2-1, with 11 bases matching TRBD2. Unmatched junction bases numbered 5, after V lost 6 bases and J lost 4 bases. CDR3 length: 15 residues. CDR1 is SGHDN, CDR2 FVKESK, per germline. CDR3 sequence (DNA): TGTGCCAGCAGTCGACTAGCGGGATCGTACAATGAGCAGTTCTTC. Translated: CASSRLAGSYNEQFF.

CDR3 coding DNA: TGTGCCAGCAGTTTACACCCCCTAGGGACCCAGTACTTC. It specifies CASSLHPLGTQYF. This rearrangement joins TRBV27 to TRBJ2-5; D unclear. The CDR3 spans 13 residues. Germline V gene lookup returns CDR1 MNHEY and CDR2 SMNVEV (reference sequence). Trimming shortened V by 2 bases and J by 7 bases, and 11 bases separated the two germline ends.

This clonotype was seen repeatedly, ten times or more. The chain couples TRBV6-1 to TRBJ2-2; TRBD2 aligns across 13 bases. Germline CDR1 is MNHNS and CDR2 is SASEGT. The CDR3 length is 18 residues. J was trimmed by 0 bases and V by 7 bases; bases with no gene match: 8. CDR3 sequence reads: CASTEPGLAGPNTGELFF. Here the CDR3 DNA reads TGTGCCAGCACGGAACCGGGACTAGCGGGACCGAACACCGGGGAGCTGTTTTTT.

This clonotype was counted a few times. The chain links TRBV11-2 to TRBJ2-4, with TRBD2 matching over 9 bases. V was clipped by 4 bases and J by 3 bases; unmatched bases: 13. Germline CDR1 is SGHAT and CDR2 is FQNNGV. This CDR3 contains 18 residues. CDR3 sequence: CASSSGLTSGLSKNIQYF. In DNA form, the CDR3 reads TGTGCCAGCAGCTCGGGACTTACTAGCGGGCTTAGCAAAAACATTCAGTACTTC.

This clonotype has more than one count but fewer than ten. This chain joins TRBV6-2 or TRBV6-3 and TRBJ2-1, with D unclear. Germline CDR1 is MNHEY and CDR2 is SVGEGT. This CDR3 contains 11 residues. The V and J ends lost 6 bases and 12 bases respectively, with 12 bases between them. The CDR3 DNA sequence: TGTGCCAGCAGCGTGTCTGGCTGGCAGTTCTTC. Translating gives CASSVSGWQFF.